These 26 T cell receptor beta chains were sequenced from one sample in a study of graft-versus-host responses after intestinal transplantation. TCRdb's table, derived via immunoSEQ multiplex PCR, lists solely in-frame clones and lacks some. The sample includes under 7,000 clones, about 91% of them seen just once. Material: PBMCs, obtained about 83 days after transplant. The receptor set was obtained from a human patient who received an intestinal transplant, so some T cells may come from the graft donor.

V is TRBV10-2 and J is TRBJ1-5; TRBD1 is a possible D gene (5 bases). The CDR3 sequence is 16 residues long. V was pared by 2 bases and J by 0 bases, with 11 bases between. CDR1 WSHSY and CDR2 SAAADI come from the germline V gene. CDR3 amino acids: CASSEDSAHSNQPQHF. CDR3 coding DNA: TGCGCCAGCAGTGAGGACAGCGCCCATAGCAATCAGCCCCAGCATTTT.

The CDR3 sequence is CASSPTGLSYEQYF. CDR3 bases: TGTGCCAGCAGCCCGACCGGGCTCTCCTACGAGCAGTACTTC. This rearrangement joins TRBV9 to TRBJ2-7, with D unresolved. V lost 4 bases and J lost 0, with 11 bases in between. The CDR3 is made up of 14 amino acids. Germline CDR1 is SGDLS and CDR2 is YYNGEE.

The V and J genes are TRBV6-5 and TRBJ2-7, with 8 bases lining up with TRBD1. The CDR3 has 14 residues. Germline lookup yields CDR1 MNHEY and CDR2 SVGAGI. The J segment lost 1 base and the V segment lost 6 bases, leaving 5 bases of the junction unmatched. CDR3 DNA: TGTGCCAGCAGAGATTACAGGGGGTCCTACGAGCAGTACGTC. This translates into CASRDYRGSYEQYV.

This clone has a single count. The gene calls are TRBV11-2 and TRBJ2-5, with 8 bases that match TRBD2. The CDR3 spans 15 residues. Germline V gene sequence: CDR1 SGHAT, CDR2 FQNNGV. J lost 1 base, V lost 1 base, and 2 bases had no gene match. As DNA, the CDR3 is TGTGCCAGCAGCTTAGGCGGGGGGCTCCAAGAGACCCAGTACTTC. It specifies CASSLGGGLQETQYF.

This sequence joins TRBV6-5 and TRBJ1-5; a weak D match, TRBD1 (5 bases). The V gene lost 8 bases and the J gene lost 0 bases, with 11 bases spanning the gap. Germline lookup yields CDR1 MNHEY and CDR2 SVGAGI. The CDR3 length is 14 residues. CDR3 residues: CASHTGNSNQPQHF. The CDR3 DNA reads as TGTGCCAGCCACACAGGTAATAGCAATCAGCCCCAGCATTTT.

This rearrangement joins TRBV6-1 to TRBJ1-2, with TRBD1 matching 8 bases. Trimming took 6 bases from V and 8 from J; bases not matched to a gene: 8. The CDR3 is 13 amino acids. CDR1 is MNHNS, CDR2 SASEGT, per germline. Here the CDR3 DNA reads TGTGCCAGCAGCGGGGACAGGTTAATGGGCTACACCTTC. This encodes CASSGDRLMGYTF.

This rearrangement joins TRBV4-2 to TRBJ2-5; TRBD2 matches 12 bases. Germline assignment: CDR1 LGHNA and CDR2 YNFKEQ. This CDR3 spans 16 amino acids. V was clipped by 0 bases and J by 4 bases; unmatched bases: 3. The CDR3 reads CASSQDPSGGAETQYF. CDR3 sequence (DNA): TGTGCCAGCAGCCAAGATCCTAGCGGGGGGGCAGAGACCCAGTACTTC.

The CDR3 DNA sequence: TGTGCCACCAGCAGAGATCTCCCGGGACAGGGGGAGCAGTTCTTC. This codes for CATSRDLPGQGEQFF. The J gene is TRBJ2-1, the V gene TRBV15; 10 bases are a match to TRBD1. The CDR3 spans 15 residues. Trimming removed 0 bases from V and 10 bases from J; junction bases left unmatched: 6. Germline assignment: CDR1 LNHNV and CDR2 YYDKDF (reference sequence). The variable domain in full, with the rest retrieved from reference TRBV15 and TRBJ2-1, is DAMVIQNPRYQVTQFGKPVTLSCSQTLNHNVMYWYQQKSSQAPKLLFHYYDKDFNNEADTPDNFQSRRPNTSFCFLDIRSPGLGDTAMYLCATSRDLPGQGEQFFGPGTRLTVL.

The chain uses TRBV28 and TRBJ2-2; D is undetermined. Trimming shortened V by 4 bases and J by 1 base, and 13 bases separated the two germline ends. Germline CDR1 and CDR2: MDHEN and SYDVKM. This CDR3 spans 16 amino acids. The CDR3: CASSSPLTVNTGELFF. CDR3 coding DNA: TGTGCCAGCAGTTCCCCCTTGACGGTGAACACCGGGGAGCTGTTTTTT. Variable domain in full (rest from reference TRBV28 and TRBJ2-2): DVKVTQSSRYLVKRTGEKVFLECVQDMDHENMFWYRQDPGLGLRLIYFSYDVKMKEKGDIPEGYSVSREKKERFSLILESASTNQTSMYLCASSSPLTVNTGELFFGEGSRLTVL.

The chain couples TRBV18 to TRBJ1-1, with a tentative D call TRBD1 (6 bases). This CDR3 has 18 residues. Germline CDR1 is KGHSH and CDR2 is LQKENI. V gave up 2 bases and J gave up 7 bases, with 26 bases separating them. The CDR3 here is CASSPTGAGEVNTVEAFF. The CDR3 region has the DNA TGTGCCAGCTCACCAACGGGGGCGGGAGAAGTTAACACTGTTGAAGCTTTCTTT.

The chain is built from TRBV6-9 and TRBJ2-5; 8 bases are a match to TRBD2. The CDR3 runs 15 residues. Germline values: CDR1 MNHGY, CDR2 SVAAGI. The trim removed 5 bases at V and 3 bases at J, leaving 8 bases unmatched. As DNA, the CDR3 is TGTGCCAGCAGTCAAACGGCGGGGGGAAAAGAGACCCAGTACTTC. This translates into CASSQTAGGKETQYF.

This chain uses TRBV19 with TRBJ1-1; D not certain. With 4 bases removed from V and 7 bases from J, the gap between germline ends came to 16 bases. Germline lookup yields CDR1 LNHDA and CDR2 SQIVND (reference sequence). The CDR3 has 14 residues. This CDR3 is CASSTVGGAHEAFF. CDR3 coding DNA: TGTGCCAGTAGTACGGTAGGCGGAGCGCATGAAGCTTTCTTT.

The chain has TRBV13 and TRBJ2-7, with no clear D. V lost 5 bases and J lost 3, with 11 bases in between. Germline values: CDR1 PRHDT, CDR2 FYEKMQ (reference sequence). The CDR3 runs to 13 residues. This CDR3 is CASSTSPHYEQYF. The DNA for the CDR3 is TGTGCCAGCAGCACCTCCCCCCACTACGAGCAGTACTTC.

The chain joins TRBV9 to TRBJ2-3; TRBD2 is a possible D gene (5 bases). V dropped 1 base and J dropped 5 bases, with 11 bases sitting between them. Germline CDR1 reads SGDLS; CDR2 reads YYNGEE. The CDR3 loop spans 14 amino acids. The CDR3 DNA reads TGTGCCAGCAGCGTAAGGGAGTCCGTAGATACGCAGTATTTT. This gives the protein CASSVRESVDTQYF.

The chain employs TRBV15 and TRBJ2-5; no clear D. The V and J ends lost 1 base and 5 bases respectively, with 5 bases between them. Germline V gene data show CDR1 as LNHNV and CDR2 as YYDKDF (reference sequence). CDR3 length: 12 residues. The CDR3 region has the DNA TGTGCCACCAGCAGAGCTGAGGAGACCCAGTACTTC. The encoded protein is CATSRAEETQYF. Using reference TRBV15 and TRBJ2-5 for the parts outside the CDR3, the full variable domain is DAMVIQNPRYQVTQFGKPVTLSCSQTLNHNVMYWYQQKSSQAPKLLFHYYDKDFNNEADTPDNFQSRRPNTSFCFLDIRSPGLGDTAMYLCATSRAEETQYFGPGTRLLVL.

The chain uses TRBV10-2 and TRBJ2-7, with no clear D. This CDR3 region has 14 residues. V lost 5 bases and J 4 bases, leaving 15 bases between the germline ends. Germline V gene data show CDR1 as WSHSY and CDR2 as SAAADI. CDR3 sequence reads: CASSQSFLSYEQYF. CDR3 nucleotide sequence: TGCGCCAGCAGTCAATCCTTTCTTTCTTACGAGCAGTACTTC.

This clone was detected only once. The V and J genes are TRBV2 and TRBJ1-2; D is undetermined. The V gene's germline CDR1 is SNHLY and CDR2 FYNNEI. V was cut by 7 bases and J by 4 bases, with 13 bases left in between. The CDR3 extends over 13 amino acids. In DNA, the CDR3 is TGTGCCAGCAATTCCGGGGAATCCTATGGCTACACCTTC. Translated: CASNSGESYGYTF.

This clone was detected only a few times. V usage is TRBV2 and J usage is TRBJ2-5, with 8 bases matching TRBD1. The germline V gene encodes CDR1 SNHLY and CDR2 FYNNEI. V trimming: 6 bases; J trimming: 1 base; junction bases outside the gene matches: 13. The CDR3 consists of 17 residues. DNA of the CDR3: TGTGCCAGCAGCCCTTTGACAGGGGCACGAACCCAAGAGACCCAGTACTTC. It encodes CASSPLTGARTQETQYF.

This clone occurred once. The chain couples TRBV7-3 to TRBJ2-1; 9 nucleotides line up with TRBD2. The CDR3 covers 14 residues. The ends lost 2 bases at V and 9 bases at J; junction bases unmatched: 5. Germline CDR1 is SGHTA and CDR2 is FQGTGA. The CDR3 region is CASSLAGGLTEQFF. The DNA of the CDR3 is TGTGCCAGCAGCTTAGCGGGAGGGCTTACTGAGCAGTTCTTC.

The chain carries TRBV4-1 and TRBJ1-2; no definite D call. Germline loops: CDR1 MGHRA, CDR2 YSYEKL. CDR3 length: 14 residues. Between the trimmed V and J ends, which lost 5 bases and 7 bases, there was a span of 17 bases. The DNA of the CDR3 is TGCGCCAGCAGCTACGGACCTAGGGAGCGTGGCTACACCTTC. Amino acids: CASSYGPRERGYTF.

The CDR3 is CASSHITYEQYF. The CDR3, as DNA: TGTGCCAGCAGCCATATCACCTACGAGCAGTACTTC. The chain links TRBV28 to TRBJ2-7; unclear D gene. Germline CDR1 reads MDHEN; CDR2 reads SYDVKM. This CDR3 is built from 12 residues. V was clipped by 6 bases and J by 2 bases, with 8 bases between them.

The chain joins TRBV10-3 to TRBJ2-1; TRBD1 matches at 10 bases. In germline, CDR1 is ENHRY, CDR2 SYGVKD. The CDR3 has 14 residues. V was pared by 8 bases and J by 5 bases, with 6 bases of the junction left unmatched. This CDR3 reads CAIGGDRGHNEQFF. In DNA form, the CDR3 reads TGTGCCATCGGTGGGGACAGGGGTCACAATGAGCAGTTCTTC.

CDR3 bases: TGTGCCAGCAGTTTATCCGGGGGAGGGAGGAGTACCGAGCAGTACTTC. This gives the protein CASSLSGGGRSTEQYF. The chain employs TRBV28 and TRBJ2-5, with 7 bases matching TRBD2. Matching the DNA end better, TRBJ2-7 makes the J call doubtful. Germline V gives CDR1 MDHEN, CDR2 SYDVKM. CDR3 length: 16 amino acids.

The rearrangement uses TRBV13 and TRBJ2-2, with D perhaps assigned TRBD1 or TRBD2 (5 bases each). V lost 2 bases to trimming and J lost 2 bases, with 15 bases between them. There are 17 residues in the CDR3. The V gene's germline CDR1 is PRHDT and CDR2 FYEKMQ (reference sequence). The CDR3 region has the DNA TGTGCCAGCAGCTTAAAAGGGGAGCTCCTTAACACCGGGGAGCTGTTTTTT. Its protein product is CASSLKGELLNTGELFF.

This clone was detected only once. V gene TRBV10-1 combines with J gene TRBJ2-6, with 7 bases fitting TRBD1. The CDR3 extends over 17 amino acids. In germline, CDR1 is WNHNN, CDR2 SYGVQD (reference sequence). With V trimmed by 2 bases and J by 1 base, 5 bases remained unmatched. The CDR3 region has the DNA TGCGCCAGCAGTGAGGACAGGGATAGGTCTGGGGCCAACGTCCTGACTTTC. Residues: CASSEDRDRSGANVLTF.

This chain uses TRBV5-8 with TRBJ2-1, with D tentatively TRBD2 (7 bases). This CDR3 is 17 amino acids long. The V end was cut by 1 base, the J end by 4 bases, with 18 bases between. Germline values: CDR1 SGHTS, CDR2 YDEGEE. CDR3: CASSLLGGGLRYNEQFF. CDR3 coding DNA: TGTGCCAGCAGCTTGTTAGGGGGGGGACTACGGTACAATGAGCAGTTCTTC.